Sequencing of this T cell receptor (beta chain) was carried out in a study of CD4 T cells in relation to SARS-CoV-2 and coronaviruses. Study-level information: ViraFEST: roughly ten-day antigen culture of PBMCs, then TCR beta CDR3 sequencing.

CDR1 and CDR2 (germline): SGHDT, YYEEEE. With 3 bases removed from V and 3 bases from J, the gap between germline ends came to 19 bases. This CDR3 comprises 17 residues. Before the COVID-19 pandemic, during about 2011-2019, CD4+ T cells were taken from unexposed donors. The cells were cultured for about ten days before CD4+ T cells were isolated. This clone was observed a single time. Its antigen remains unidentified. Here immunoSEQ multiplex PCR was the method, and the copy in TCRdb shows in-frame clones only, minus some. The table includes more than 20,000 clones, over 65% detected once. Study conclusions and caveats: SARS-CoV-2-driven expansion was significantly weaker in crossreactive than monoreactive clones.

This TCR came from a human donor in good health. The genes are TRBV5-6 and TRBJ1-5, with D unresolved. The specimen was CD4+ T cells from PBMCs, cultured in vitro. CDR3 protein: CASSSLYPGSVNQPQHF. The CDR3 DNA follows: TGTGCCAGCAGCTCGCTTTATCCGGGGAGCGTCAATCAGCCCCAGCATTTT.